This passage covers 23 T cell receptor beta chains from one sample sequenced in a study of blood T cell repertoires in COVID-19. Here immunoSEQ multiplex PCR was the method, and the copy in TCRdb shows in-frame clones only, minus some. The sample contains around 250,000 clones, about 82% of which appear only once. Sequenced sample: PBMCs or T cells enriched from blood (not recorded which). Receptor source: a woman between 50 and 59 years old who had recovered from COVID-19.

The chain is built from TRBV5-1 and TRBJ2-3, with TRBD2 as a possible D gene (6 bases). With 7 bases removed from V and 0 bases from J, the gap between germline ends came to 12 bases. The CDR3 contains 14 residues. CDR1 and CDR2 from the germline V gene are SGHRS and YFSETQ. CDR3 coding DNA: TGCGCCAGCTCCAGACTAGGGAGCACAGATACGCAGTATTTT. Its protein is CASSRLGSTDTQYF.

The chain couples TRBV10-2 to TRBJ1-1; 7 bases map to TRBD1. From germline, CDR1 is WSHSY and CDR2 SAAADI. The CDR3 contains 12 residues. The J segment lost 11 bases and the V segment lost 7 bases, leaving 10 bases of the junction unmatched. This CDR3 reads CASTHPQGQAFF. The CDR3 nucleotides read TGCGCCAGCACCCACCCACAGGGGCAGGCTTTCTTT.

The chain carries TRBV7-6 and TRBJ2-2; a weak D match, TRBD2 (5 bases). Germline V gene sequence: CDR1 SGHVS, CDR2 FNYEAQ. The V end was cut by 2 bases, the J end by 4 bases, with 14 bases between. The CDR3 runs 16 residues. CDR3 loop: CASSLSPGSRTGELFF. The CDR3 nucleotides are TGTGCCAGCAGCTTAAGTCCGGGGTCGCGCACCGGGGAGCTGTTTTTT. The variable domain in full, completed from reference TRBV7-6 and TRBJ2-2, reads GAGVSQSPRYKVTKRGQDVALRCDPISGHVSLYWYRQALGQGPEFLTYFNYEAQQDKSGLPNDRFSAERPEGSISTLTIQRTEQRDSAMYRCASSLSPGSRTGELFFGEGSRLTVL.

The V gene is TRBV7-2, the J gene TRBJ2-5; 13 nucleotides match TRBD2. Germline V CDR1 and CDR2: SGHTA, FQGNSA. Trimming removed 4 bases from V and 2 bases from J; junction bases left unmatched: 7. CDR3 length: 17 residues. For the CDR3, the DNA is TGTGCCAGCAGCTCAGGGACTAGCGGGGCTGGTCAAGAGACCCAGTACTTC. This codes for CASSSGTSGAGQETQYF.

This chain links TRBV6-1 with TRBJ1-4; a weak D match, TRBD1 (6 bases). The CDR3 consists of 16 residues. V was cut by 0 bases and J by 8 bases, with 16 bases left in between. Germline V lookup: CDR1 MNHNS, CDR2 SASEGT. The DNA for the CDR3 is TGTGCCAGCAGTGAAGCCGGCGTGGCAGGGGAAGAAAAACTGTTTTTT. As protein: CASSEAGVAGEEKLFF.

The chain joins TRBV6-5 to TRBJ2-2, with 8 bases fitting TRBD1. This CDR3 is 15 amino acids long. Trimming took 3 bases from V and 6 from J; bases not matched to a gene: 6. Looked up from germline, CDR1 is MNHEY and CDR2 is SVGAGI. CDR3 bases: TGTGCCAGCAGTTATCAGGGGGCGATATCCGGGGAGCTGTTTTTT. As protein: CASSYQGAISGELFF.

This chain joins TRBV30 and TRBJ2-1, with 8 bases fitting TRBD2. Losses at the gene ends were 0 bases for V and 4 bases for J; bases not matched to a gene: 5. This CDR3 spans 15 amino acids. The V gene's germline CDR1 is GTSNPN and CDR2 SVGIG (reference sequence). DNA of the CDR3: TGTGCCTGGAGTGTCCGCGGGGGGACTTACAATGAGCAGTTCTTC. It is translated as CAWSVRGGTYNEQFF.

The V and J genes are TRBV24-1 and TRBJ2-2, with D possibly being TRBD1 (6 bases). Germline CDR1 is KGHDR and CDR2 is SFDVKD. This CDR3 spans 14 amino acids. The ends were cut back, 2 bases at V and 5 bases at J, with 8 bases in the middle. CDR3 sequence reads: CATSDSGETGELFF. Written as DNA, the CDR3 is TGTGCCACCAGTGATTCAGGGGAGACCGGGGAGCTGTTTTTT.

CDR3 coding DNA: TGCGCCAGCAGCCCCGACAGGGGACGGGATGAAGCTTTCTTT. It translates to CASSPDRGRDEAFF. V usage is TRBV5-1 and J usage is TRBJ1-1; 8 bases fit TRBD1. V lost 4 bases to trimming and J lost 7 bases; unmatched junction nucleotides: 9. Germline V lookup: CDR1 SGHRS, CDR2 YFSETQ. The CDR3 spans 14 residues.

The chain joins TRBV7-2 to TRBJ1-2, with 8 bases that match TRBD1. Trimming took 2 bases from V and 4 from J; bases not matched to a gene: 3. The germline V gene has CDR1 SGHTA and CDR2 FQGNSA. This CDR3 has 14 amino acids. CDR3 nucleotides: TGTGCCAGCAGCTTATTGGGACAGGCCTATGGCTACACCTTC. It specifies CASSLLGQAYGYTF.

V usage is TRBV7-2 and J usage is TRBJ2-7, with a tentative D call TRBD2 (6 bases). From germline, CDR1 is SGHTA and CDR2 FQGNSA. Between the trimmed V and J ends, which lost 5 bases and 0 bases, there was a span of 14 bases. The CDR3 length is 15 residues. In nucleotides, the CDR3 is TGTGCCAGCAGCCGTACTGGGCGGGGCTCCTACGAGCAGTACTTC. Its translation: CASSRTGRGSYEQYF.

The chain links TRBV19 to TRBJ2-5; the match to TRBD2 covers 7 bases. The CDR3 runs 14 residues. The V and J ends lost 8 bases and 5 bases, in that order; junction bases with no gene match: 11. CDR1 and CDR2 from the germline V gene are LNHDA and SQIVND (reference sequence). The CDR3 sequence is CASASGGTGETQYF. DNA for the CDR3: TGTGCCAGTGCCTCCGGGGGGACGGGGGAGACCCAGTACTTC.

The CDR3 nucleotides are TGTGCCAGCTCATCACAGGGGTCAACTAATGAAAAACTGTTTTTT. It codes for CASSSQGSTNEKLFF. The V call is TRBV18, the J call TRBJ1-4; 7 nucleotides align to TRBD1. This CDR3 region has 15 residues. Germline lookup yields CDR1 KGHSH and CDR2 LQKENI. Trimming removed 5 bases from V and 0 bases from J; junction bases left unmatched: 3.

The V gene is TRBV3-1 (or the pseudogene TRBV3-2), the J gene TRBJ1-5; 9 bases fit TRBD1. This CDR3 region has 14 residues. In germline, CDR1 is LGHDT, CDR2 YNNKEL (reference sequence). J gave up 7 bases and V 3 bases, and 4 bases lay outside the gene matches. The CDR3 DNA reads TGTGCCAGCAGCCAGGGACAGGGAGGCCAGCCCCAGCATTTT. Amino acids: CASSQGQGGQPQHF.

The chain uses TRBV29-1 and TRBJ1-2; no clear D gene. V lost 0 bases and J 4 bases, leaving 12 bases between the germline ends. Germline V gene lookup returns CDR1 SQVTM and CDR2 ANQGSEA. This CDR3 contains 14 residues. CDR3 sequence reads: CSVEDLAGLYGYTF. CDR3 in DNA: TGCAGCGTTGAAGATCTCGCAGGACTCTATGGCTACACCTTC.

The chain links TRBV4-1 to TRBJ2-7; 11 nucleotides align to TRBD2. The germline V gene encodes CDR1 MGHRA and CDR2 YSYEKL. The J segment lost 2 bases and the V segment lost 4 bases, leaving 4 bases of the junction unmatched. This CDR3 comprises 15 residues. CDR3 DNA: TGCGCCAGCAGCCCACTAGCGGGGGAGACCTACGAGCAGTACTTC. Translation gives CASSPLAGETYEQYF.

This chain joins TRBV19 and TRBJ1-1; weak D call: TRBD1 (6 bases). V was trimmed by 5 bases and J by 0 bases, leaving 13 bases between them. This CDR3 has 15 residues. Germline V gene data show CDR1 as LNHDA and CDR2 as SQIVND (reference sequence). DNA for the CDR3: TGTGCCAGTAGTCTGACTGGGACACTGAACACTGAAGCTTTCTTT. Its translation: CASSLTGTLNTEAFF.

The CDR3 DNA follows: TGTGCCACCAGTGATACTCGAAGTCTGTACTTC. It encodes CATSDTRSLYF. The gene calls are TRBV24-1 and TRBJ2-7; D is uncertain. V lost 3 bases and J 12 bases, leaving 11 bases between the germline ends. CDR1 is KGHDR, CDR2 SFDVKD, per germline. CDR3 length: 11 residues.

The gene calls are TRBV6-5 and TRBJ2-5, with D possibly being TRBD1 (5 bases). V was clipped by 4 bases and J by 5 bases, with 17 bases between them. In germline, CDR1 is MNHEY, CDR2 SVGAGI. This CDR3 region has 15 residues. CDR3 nucleotides: TGTGCCAGCAGTTTCGCAGGGCACTTCGGTGAGACCCAGTACTTC. Its translation is CASSFAGHFGETQYF.

This clone was seen only once. The chain carries TRBV18 and TRBJ1-6, with TRBD1 identical over 8 bases. Germline values: CDR1 KGHSH, CDR2 LQKENI. The CDR3 is 15 amino acids. The V segment lost 5 bases and the J segment 7 bases; nucleotides outside the gene matches: 7. The CDR3 region has the DNA TGTGCCAGCTCAGGGACAGGCAATACCAATTCACCCCTCCACTTT. Translation: CASSGTGNTNSPLHF.

This rearrangement joins TRBV2 to TRBJ1-4; no clear D gene. CDR3 size: 13 residues. Trimming pared 3 bases from V and 7 bases from J, leaving 9 bases between. Germline CDR1 is SNHLY and CDR2 is FYNNEI. The CDR3 is CASSERGGEKLFF. For the CDR3, the DNA is TGTGCCAGCAGTGAGCGGGGAGGTGAAAAACTGTTTTTT. Supplemented by reference TRBV2 and TRBJ1-4, the full variable domain reads EPEVTQTPSHQVTQMGQEVILRCVPISNHLYFYWYRQILGQKVEFLVSFYNNEISEKSEIFDDQFSVERPDGSNFTLKIRSTKLEDSAMYFCASSERGGEKLFFGSGTQLSVL.

The gene calls are TRBV28 and TRBJ1-5; no clear D. Trimming cost V 5 bases and J 4 bases, with 12 bases left between them. This CDR3 is 14 amino acids long. Germline lookup yields CDR1 MDHEN and CDR2 SYDVKM. CDR3 DNA sequence: TGTGCCAGCAGTGCTCCGGCGGGGAATCAGCCCCAGCATTTT. Translated: CASSAPAGNQPQHF. Together with reference TRBV28 and TRBJ1-5, the CDR3 gives the full variable domain: DVKVTQSSRYLVKRTGEKVFLECVQDMDHENMFWYRQDPGLGLRLIYFSYDVKMKEKGDIPEGYSVSREKKERFSLILESASTNQTSMYLCASSAPAGNQPQHFGDGTRLSIL.

The rearrangement joins TRBV10-3 to TRBJ1-1, with a tentative D call TRBD1 (5 bases). The CDR3 extends over 15 amino acids. CDR1 and CDR2 (germline): ENHRY, SYGVKD. V was pared by 3 bases and J by 7 bases, with 18 bases between. In nucleotides, the CDR3 is TGTGCCATCAGTGAAGGAGGGGCAGGGAGGGTTGAAGCTTTCTTT. Translated: CAISEGGAGRVEAFF.